This T cell receptor gamma chain is from a study of gamma-delta T cells after stem cell transplantation (dated by TCRdb to about 2016). The method behind the library was RT-PCR. Reads for this sample came from an Illumina MiSeq. After TCRdb called clones again from the public reads with CATT, rows with identical DNA were merged. This sample has over 1,500 gamma-chain clones in its table, and almost 2% of those were observed once. The ten largest clones represent 30% to 45% of the sample. Judged by its sample share, this clone qualifies as medium-sized (0.01 to 0.1%). Its antigen is not yet known. Qualities for individual bases were not recorded, and no much larger clone is one base off. From V the trimming removes 0 bases and from J it removes 0 bases, while the gene matches leave 4 bases of the junction unaccounted for. The germline V gene provides CDR1 EGSNGY and CDR2 YDSYNSKV. Including the terminal cysteine and phenylalanine, the CDR3 comprises 16 residues. The DNA shown is the 48-base CDR3, in frame from base 1.

This clonotype was obtained from a human donor. It is not recorded whose cells these are; they may come from a transplant donor. The chain was built from TRGV2 and TRGJP2. The source material was gamma-delta T cells. CDR3 protein: CATWDGEYSSDWIKTF. The sequenced DNA: TGTGCCACCTGGGACGGGGAATATAGTAGTGATTGGATCAAGACGTTT.